This T cell receptor (beta chain) stems from a study of neoadjuvant nivolumab and ipilimumab in lung cancer. Across the study: Nivolumab 3 mg/kg was given days 1, 15 and 29, plus ipilimumab 1 mg/kg day 1 in combination.

This CDR3 contains 15 residues. From germline, CDR1 is MNHEY and CDR2 SVGAGI. After removal of 6 bases from V and 2 bases from J, the junction contained 7 bases not matched to a gene. On this clone: No antigen is known for it.

Only in-frame clones appear in the TCRdb table, and some are missing; sequencing was by immunoSEQ multiplex PCR. The data hold about 27,000 clones, with roughly 76% observed a single time. Whole-study findings and limits: From pretherapy to surgery, tumor richness and clonality rose with dual therapy. TCR receptors were sequenced in few samples.

The chain couples TRBV6-5 to TRBJ2-1; the match to TRBD1 covers 7 bases. The TCR was taken from an adult with non-small cell lung cancer. Sequences were derived from tumor tissue, sampled after neoadjuvant nivolumab, alone or with ipilimumab, at or shortly before surgery. CDR3: CASSRTGHTYNEQFF. DNA for the CDR3: TGTGCCAGCAGCCGGACAGGCCATACCTACAATGAGCAGTTCTTC.